The T cell receptor beta chain described here comes from a study of CD8 T cells in Susac syndrome. CDR1 and CDR2 (germline): SGDLS, YYNGEE. V was pared by 2 bases and J by 7 bases, with 13 bases between. The CDR3 totals 14 residues. Negative isolation was used for CD8+ and CD4+ T cells and FACS enrichment for TEMRA cells. Reverse transcription of roughly 0.45 to 1 ug RNA was performed with random hexamers. Amplification of TCR beta CDR3 across 54 Vbeta and 13 Jbeta was performed with immunoSEQ multiplex PCR. TCRdb passed the immunoSEQ multiplex PCR reads through MiXCR, listing each CDR3 protein once. The sample comprises approximately 220,000 distinct CDR3 sequences, about 95% of which are singletons, and approximately 0.075% rests with the top ten.

Sequences were obtained from CD4+ T cells from PBMCs. This chain links TRBV9 with TRBJ2-4, with D possibly called TRBD1 or TRBD2 (5 bases each). The sequence derives from a human donor with multiple sclerosis. CDR3: CASSVAPRGNIQYF. CDR3 nucleotides: TGTGCCAGCAGCGTCGCCCCCCGGGGCAACATTCAGTACTTC.